The present T cell receptor beta chain was sequenced within a study of cytomegalovirus exposure and HLA in healthy donors. Study-level results: Donors belonging to an Asian-associated ancestry cluster reportedly showed fewer N-insertions in productive TCRs than the 666-donor mean, according to what a later analysis found.

It was with 60 Vbeta and 13 Jbeta primers that the PCR ran. The table came from immunoSEQ multiplex PCR; TCRdb's copy has only in-frame clones and leaves some out. The sample lists approximately 150,000 clones, roughly four fifths occurring once. Remarks on this clone: The antigen remains undetermined.

Trimming at V came to 5 bases and at J to 1 base, leaving 4 bases not matched to a gene. CDR1 and CDR2 from the germline V gene are SGHAT and FQNNGV. The CDR3 sequence is 15 residues long. Sequenced: PBMCs. This TCR came from a woman younger than 30 in good health and CMV-seropositive. The chain carries TRBV11-2 and TRBJ2-5; TRBD2 agrees at 10 bases. The CDR3 loop is CASSPAGGPQETQYF. The CDR3 DNA reads as TGTGCCAGCAGCCCAGCGGGGGGGCCCCAAGAGACCCAGTACTTC.